This T cell receptor beta chain originates from a study of vaccination effects on CD4 cells after COVID-19. In the study overall: Vaccine administered to participants consisted of two doses of either BNT162b2 or mRNA-1273. Both of the two convalescent patients gave a sample, one 16 days and one a week before vaccination. Findings and limits, study-wide: In convalescents, post-vaccine spike-reactive clones were mainly new clones induced by vaccination.

ViraFEST used viral peptide pools to expand antigen-specific CD4+ T cells before sequencing. Isolation of CD4+ T cells took place after 10 days of culture. Infection dated between March and December 2020, before the Alpha, Beta and Delta variants reached the United States. In culture with approximately 9.5 IU/ml IL-2 and roughly 9.7 ug/ml peptides, PBMC were grown at two million per well. This clone was recorded a few times. What it binds is not known. Clones were read by immunoSEQ multiplex PCR, and TCRdb kept only the in-frame ones, dropping some. This sample has 20,000 to 30,000 clones, with approximately 69% found just once. The sequences come from CD4+ T cells from PBMCs cultured with SARS-CoV-2 spike peptides, collected before COVID-19 vaccination. The TCR originated in a human donor who had a prior SARS-CoV-2 infection.

The DNA for the CDR3 is TGTGCCAGCTCAACTAGCGGGCGAACCTACGAGCAGTACTTC. It encodes CASSTSGRTYEQYF. This sequence joins TRBV18 and TRBJ2-7; 9 nucleotides line up with TRBD2. This CDR3 contains 14 residues. Trimming cost V 5 bases and J 2 bases; bases outside gene matches: 4. Germline CDR1 and CDR2: KGHSH and LQKENI.